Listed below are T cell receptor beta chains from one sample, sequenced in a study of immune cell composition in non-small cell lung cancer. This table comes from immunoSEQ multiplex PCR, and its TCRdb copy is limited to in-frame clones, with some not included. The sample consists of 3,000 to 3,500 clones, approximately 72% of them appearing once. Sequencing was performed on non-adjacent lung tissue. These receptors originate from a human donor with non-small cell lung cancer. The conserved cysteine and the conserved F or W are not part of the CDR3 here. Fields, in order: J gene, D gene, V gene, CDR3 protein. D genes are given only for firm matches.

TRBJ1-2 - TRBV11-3 ASTLRGAGYYGYT
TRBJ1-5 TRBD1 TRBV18 ASSPQGADSNQPQH
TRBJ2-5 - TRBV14 ASSRQDQETQY
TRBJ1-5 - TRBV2 ASTADRNQPQH
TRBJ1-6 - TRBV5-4 ASSLEGANSPLH
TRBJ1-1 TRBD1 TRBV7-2 ASSSPGQGYEAF
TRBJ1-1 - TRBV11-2 ASSLGGGGFEAF
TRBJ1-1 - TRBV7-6 ASSLGAYGQTNTEAF
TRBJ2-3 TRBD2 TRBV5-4 ASSSGLVAGGTDTQY
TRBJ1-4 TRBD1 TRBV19 ASTLTGASGEKLF
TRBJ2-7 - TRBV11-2 ASSLVAGLEQY
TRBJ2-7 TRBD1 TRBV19 ASSQTGPYEQY
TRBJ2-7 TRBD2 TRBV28 ASDSGAGGIEQY
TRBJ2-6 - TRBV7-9 ASRAEANVLT
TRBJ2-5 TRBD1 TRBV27 ASSPGTGGETQY
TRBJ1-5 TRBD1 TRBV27 ASSFSTGQQPQH
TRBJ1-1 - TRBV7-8 ASSLGSRNTEAF
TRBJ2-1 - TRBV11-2 ASSHWGGASSTNEQF
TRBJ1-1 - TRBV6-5 ASAISGSANTEAF
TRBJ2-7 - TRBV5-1 ASSLAVRQDEQY
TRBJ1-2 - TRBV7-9 ASSYKQGQDYGYT
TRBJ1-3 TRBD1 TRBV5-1 ASSLDGQGASDGNTIY
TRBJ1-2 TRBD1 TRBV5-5 ASSLLGTGRFNYGYT
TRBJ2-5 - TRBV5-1 ASSFPGNETQY
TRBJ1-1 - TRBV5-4 ASSSGTTPTEAF
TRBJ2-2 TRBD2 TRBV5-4 ASSLVTSGPVGELF
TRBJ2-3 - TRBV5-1 ASRVGNRDTDTQY
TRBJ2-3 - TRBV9 ASSVSGADTQY
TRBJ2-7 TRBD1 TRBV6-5 ASSSQGVFAYEQY
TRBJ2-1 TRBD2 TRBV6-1 ASRLTSGGYNEQF
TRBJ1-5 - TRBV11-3 ASHTVGGFGNQPQH
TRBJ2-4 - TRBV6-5 ATQVTLAKNIQY
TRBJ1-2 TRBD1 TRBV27 ASSSPGQGAFDGYT
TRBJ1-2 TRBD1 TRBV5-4 ASSLDRGSTNYGYT
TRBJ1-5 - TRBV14 ASSQGEYQPQH
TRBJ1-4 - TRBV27 ASSRVMGADEKLF
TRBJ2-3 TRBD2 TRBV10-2 ASTSAGSGDTQY
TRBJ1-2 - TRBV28 ASTYGDGYT
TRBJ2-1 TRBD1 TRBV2 ASRPGDSAYNEQF
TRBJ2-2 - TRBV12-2 ASRLVELAGGVGDTGELF
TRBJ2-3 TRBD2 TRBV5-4 ASSILSGGAADTQY
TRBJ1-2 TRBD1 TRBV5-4 ASSRTGDSGYT
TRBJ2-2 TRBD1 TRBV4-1 ASSQGPGQIGELF
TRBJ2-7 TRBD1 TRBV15 ATSSRVTGSEQY
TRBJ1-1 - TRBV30 AWSAGIRENTEAF
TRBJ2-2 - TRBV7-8 ASSTGPGELF
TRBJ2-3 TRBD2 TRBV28 ASSPSGEADTQY